What follows is one T cell receptor (beta chain) and its context. What it binds is not known. The length of the CDR3 is 13 residues. In germline, CDR1 is MRHNA, CDR2 SNTAGT. V was clipped by 10 bases and J by 4 bases, with 14 bases between them. Assay used: immunoSEQ multiplex PCR; TCRdb lists only in-frame clones, some missing. The sample has fewer than 400,000 clones, 74% seen once; the top ten hold 10% to 13%. This entry is derived from a study of shared clonotypes between healthy human individuals. Study outcomes and limitations: Non-shared clonotypes showed lower generation probabilities than clonotypes common to all four donors. Naive subsets tended to show greater estimated richness than memory subsets.

Naive CD4+ cells were CD45RA-selected; the remaining cells were memory. The gene calls are TRBV6-4 and TRBJ2-1; D gene unclear. This clonotype was sampled from a young man in good health. Sequencing was performed on memory CD4+ T cells sorted from blood. As to subset: CD45RA-negative fraction. The CDR3 bases are TGTGCCACCACGCCCACCGAATACAATGAGCAGTTCTTC. This codes for CATTPTEYNEQFF.